The subject of this entry is one T cell receptor beta chain. CDR1 and CDR2 (germline): SQVTM, ANQGSEA. This CDR3 contains 14 residues. V lost 2 bases, J lost 2 bases, and 12 bases lay in between. The data belong to a study of blood T cell repertoires in COVID-19. Study background: Acute and convalescent COVID-19 specimens originated in the United States, Italy and Spain. PBMCs, B-cell-depleted T cells, or T cells provided the cDNA or gDNA that made up the material.

Libraries were prepared by immunoSEQ multiplex PCR; TCRdb keeps only in-frame clonotypes and omits some of them. The sample has some 190,000 clones, 70% to 80% seen once. The material sequenced was peripheral blood. V and J are TRBV29-1 and TRBJ1-2; D possibly corresponds to TRBD1 (5 bases). This TCR was recovered from a woman in her fifties or sixties with active or convalescent COVID-19. The CDR3 loop reads CSVEKGFPNYGYTF. The CDR3 DNA sequence: TGCAGCGTTGAAAAGGGGTTCCCGAACTATGGCTACACCTTC.